This T cell receptor beta chain was identified in a study of blood T cell repertoires in COVID-19. Study-wide background: Some COVID-19 samples were acute and others convalescent; all came from the United States, Italy and Spain. Sources were T cells, B-cell-depleted T cells, or PBMCs; the material itself was cDNA or gDNA.

In the study's own analysis: Amplification of reference gene primers provided the estimated nucleated cell counts. This table comes from immunoSEQ multiplex PCR, and its TCRdb copy is limited to in-frame clones, with some not included. V, J and clone size reflect that table, while D and trimming were determined from the DNA. The repertoire holds about 40,000 clones, with around three quarters as singletons. CDR3 size: 15 residues. Looked up from germline, CDR1 is MNHEY and CDR2 is SVGAGI. Germline trimming cut 6 bases from V and 6 bases from J; bases unmatched to any gene: 5. This clonotype was sampled from a woman at least 80 years old with acute or convalescent COVID-19. V usage is TRBV6-5 and J usage is TRBJ1-6, with 10 bases matching TRBD1. Sequenced sample: peripheral blood. In DNA, the CDR3 is TGTGCCAGCAGGCCGGGACAGGGGCCTAATTCACCCCTCCACTTT. Translated: CASRPGQGPNSPLHF.